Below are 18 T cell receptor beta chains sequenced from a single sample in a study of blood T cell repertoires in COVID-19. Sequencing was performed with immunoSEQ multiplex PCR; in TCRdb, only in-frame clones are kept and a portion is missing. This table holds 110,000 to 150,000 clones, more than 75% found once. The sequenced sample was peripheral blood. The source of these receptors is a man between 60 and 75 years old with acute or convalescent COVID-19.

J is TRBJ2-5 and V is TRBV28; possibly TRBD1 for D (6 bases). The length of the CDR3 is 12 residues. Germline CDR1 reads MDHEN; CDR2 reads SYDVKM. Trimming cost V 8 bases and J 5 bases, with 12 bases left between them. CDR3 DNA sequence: TGTGCCAGCGGGGGCTTTGGGGAGACCCAGTACTTC. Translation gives CASGGFGETQYF. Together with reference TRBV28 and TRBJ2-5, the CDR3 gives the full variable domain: DVKVTQSSRYLVKRTGEKVFLECVQDMDHENMFWYRQDPGLGLRLIYFSYDVKMKEKGDIPEGYSVSREKKERFSLILESASTNQTSMYLCASGGFGETQYFGPGTRLLVL.

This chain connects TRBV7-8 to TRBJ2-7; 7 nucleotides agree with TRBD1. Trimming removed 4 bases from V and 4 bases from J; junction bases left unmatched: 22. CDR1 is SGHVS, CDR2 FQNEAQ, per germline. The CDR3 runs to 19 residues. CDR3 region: CASSSTILRTGVRPYEQYF. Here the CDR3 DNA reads TGTGCCAGCAGCTCCACAATCTTGAGGACAGGAGTCCGCCCTTACGAGCAGTACTTC.

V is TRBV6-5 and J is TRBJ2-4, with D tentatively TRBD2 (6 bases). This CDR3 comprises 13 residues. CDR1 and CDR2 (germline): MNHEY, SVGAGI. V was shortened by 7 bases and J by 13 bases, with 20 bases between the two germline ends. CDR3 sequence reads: CASIGGFYQFQYF. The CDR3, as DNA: TGTGCCAGCATCGGAGGGTTTTATCAGTTCCAGTACTTC.

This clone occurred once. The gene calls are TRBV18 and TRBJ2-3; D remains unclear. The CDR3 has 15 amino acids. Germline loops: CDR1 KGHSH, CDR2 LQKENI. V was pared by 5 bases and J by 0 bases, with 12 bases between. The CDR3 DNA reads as TGTGCCAGCTCAAACCAGGTTCGGAGCACAGATACGCAGTATTTT. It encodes CASSNQVRSTDTQYF.

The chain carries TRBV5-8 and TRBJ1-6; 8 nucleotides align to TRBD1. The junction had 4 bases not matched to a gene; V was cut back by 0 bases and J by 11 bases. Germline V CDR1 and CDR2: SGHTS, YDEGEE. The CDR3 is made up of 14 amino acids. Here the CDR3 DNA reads TGTGCCAGCAGCTTGGGCGGGACAGGTACACCCCTCCACTTT. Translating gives CASSLGGTGTPLHF.

The DNA of the CDR3 is TGTGCCAGCAGCCCAGGACAGGGGGCTGGAGATACGCAGTATTTT. This sequence encodes CASSPGQGAGDTQYF. The chain recombines TRBV7-6 with TRBJ2-3, with 11 bases lining up with TRBD1. Trimming removed 5 bases from V and 5 bases from J; junction bases left unmatched: 6. Germline CDR1 SGHVS, CDR2 FNYEAQ. This CDR3 region has 15 residues. The variable domain in full, completed from reference TRBV7-6 and TRBJ2-3, reads GAGVSQSPRYKVTKRGQDVALRCDPISGHVSLYWYRQALGQGPEFLTYFNYEAQQDKSGLPNDRFSAERPEGSISTLTIQRTEQRDSAMYRCASSPGQGAGDTQYFGPGTRLTVL.

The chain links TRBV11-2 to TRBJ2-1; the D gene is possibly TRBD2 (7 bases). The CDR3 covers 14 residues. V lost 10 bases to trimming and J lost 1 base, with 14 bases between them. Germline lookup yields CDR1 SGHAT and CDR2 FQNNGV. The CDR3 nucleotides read TGTGCCACCCGGGGAGGGGGTTCCTACAATGAGCAGTTCTTC. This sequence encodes CATRGGGSYNEQFF. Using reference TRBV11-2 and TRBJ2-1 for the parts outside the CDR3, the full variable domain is EAGVAQSPRYKIIEKRQSVAFWCNPISGHATLYWYQQILGQGPKLLIQFQNNGVVDDSQLPKDRFSAERLKGVDSTLKIQPAKLEDSAVYLCATRGGGSYNEQFFGPGTRLTVL.

The DNA of the CDR3 is TGTGCCAGCACCCGGCTAGCGGGAGCCCGCTCCTACAATGAGCAGTTCTTC. Translating it yields CASTRLAGARSYNEQFF. The rearrangement links TRBV27 to TRBJ2-1, with 10 positions matching TRBD2. The V gene end was trimmed by 7 bases and the J gene end by 0 bases; junction bases not matched to a gene: 9. Germline-derived CDR1 and CDR2 are MNHEY and SMNVEV (reference sequence). The CDR3 consists of 17 residues.

CDR3 sequence: CASSFRQGNTGELFF. DNA for the CDR3: TGTGCCAGCAGTTTCCGACAGGGGAACACCGGGGAGCTGTTTTTT. The chain carries TRBV6-5 and TRBJ2-2; 7 bases align to TRBD1. The V and J ends lost 4 bases and 1 base, in that order; junction bases with no gene match: 3. The V gene's germline CDR1 is MNHEY and CDR2 SVGAGI. The CDR3 totals 15 residues.

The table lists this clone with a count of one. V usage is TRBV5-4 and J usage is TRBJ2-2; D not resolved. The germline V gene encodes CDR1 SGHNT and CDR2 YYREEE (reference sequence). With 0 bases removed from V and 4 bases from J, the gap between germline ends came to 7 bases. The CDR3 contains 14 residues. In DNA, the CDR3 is TGTGCCAGCAGCTTGGGTCAGATCACCGGGGAGCTGTTTTTT. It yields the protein CASSLGQITGELFF.

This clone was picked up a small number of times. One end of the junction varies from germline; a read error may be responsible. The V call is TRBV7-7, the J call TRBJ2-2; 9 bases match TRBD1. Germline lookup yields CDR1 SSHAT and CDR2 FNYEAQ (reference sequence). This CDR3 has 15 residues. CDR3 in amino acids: CASSPGQGNTGELFF. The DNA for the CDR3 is TGTGCTAGCAGCCCGGGACAGGGGAACACCGGGGAGCTGTTTTTT.

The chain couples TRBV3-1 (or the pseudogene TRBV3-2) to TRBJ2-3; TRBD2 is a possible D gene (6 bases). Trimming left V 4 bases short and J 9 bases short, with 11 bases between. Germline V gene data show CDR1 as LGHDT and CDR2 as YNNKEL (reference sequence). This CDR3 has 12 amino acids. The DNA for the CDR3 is TGTGCCAGCAGCCCGGGACTCGACACGCAGTATTTT. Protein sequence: CASSPGLDTQYF.

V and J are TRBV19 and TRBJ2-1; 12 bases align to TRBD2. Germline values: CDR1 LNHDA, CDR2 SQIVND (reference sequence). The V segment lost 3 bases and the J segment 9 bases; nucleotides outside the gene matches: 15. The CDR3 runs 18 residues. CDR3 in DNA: TGTGCCAGTAGTATGGAGACTAGCGGGAGCGTACGGGTTGGTGAGCAGTTCTTC. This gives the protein CASSMETSGSVRVGEQFF.

The CDR3 here is CASSSLRASGLSYNEQFF. Written as DNA, the CDR3 is TGTGCCAGCAGCTCCCTGCGAGCTAGCGGCCTCTCCTACAATGAGCAGTTCTTC. The V call is TRBV11-2, the J call TRBJ2-1; 7 positions match TRBD2. The J segment lost 0 bases and the V segment lost 4 bases, leaving 12 bases of the junction unmatched. Germline CDR1 is SGHAT and CDR2 is FQNNGV. CDR3 length: 18 residues.

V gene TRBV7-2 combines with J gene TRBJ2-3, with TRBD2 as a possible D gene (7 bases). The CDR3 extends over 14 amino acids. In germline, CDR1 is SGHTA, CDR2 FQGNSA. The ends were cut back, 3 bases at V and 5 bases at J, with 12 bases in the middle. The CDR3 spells CASSLGAGVDTQYF. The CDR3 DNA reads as TGTGCCAGCAGCTTGGGGGCGGGGGTAGATACGCAGTATTTT.

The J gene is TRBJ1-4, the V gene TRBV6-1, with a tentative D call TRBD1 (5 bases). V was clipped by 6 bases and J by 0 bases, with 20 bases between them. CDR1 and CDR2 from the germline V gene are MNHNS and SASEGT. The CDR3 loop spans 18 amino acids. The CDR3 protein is CASSERPVDTSTNEKLFF. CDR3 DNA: TGTGCCAGCAGCGAACGCCCTGTGGACACTTCAACTAATGAAAAACTGTTTTTT.

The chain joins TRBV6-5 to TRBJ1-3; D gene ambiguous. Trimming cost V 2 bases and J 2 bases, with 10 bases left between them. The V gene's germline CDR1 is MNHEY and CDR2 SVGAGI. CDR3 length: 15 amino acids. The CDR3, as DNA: TGTGCCAGCAGTTACGACGGGGTGGCTGGAAACACCATATATTTT. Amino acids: CASSYDGVAGNTIYF.

Here the CDR3 reads CASSLGMGQVYEQYF. CDR3 coding DNA: TGTGCCAGCAGCTTGGGAATGGGACAGGTCTACGAGCAGTACTTC. The V call is TRBV7-8, the J call TRBJ2-7, with 8 bases lining up with TRBD1. The CDR3 extends over 15 amino acids. The V gene's germline CDR1 is SGHVS and CDR2 FQNEAQ. After removal of 3 bases from V and 3 bases from J, the junction contained 7 bases not matched to a gene.